The source of this TCR beta chain is a study of response to subunit inactivated influenza vaccine (dated by TCRdb to 2016 to 2019). Notes on the research overall: Deep quantitative T cell receptor repertoire profiling was used in the study to track responses to a trivalent subunit inactivated influenza vaccine.

Measured from the cysteine to the phenylalanine, the CDR3 is 15 residues long. The entry retains the CDR3 DNA only, 45 bases that are in frame from base 1. Trimmed from V: 5 bases; trimmed from J: 6 bases; junction bases lacking a gene match: 5. CDR1 and CDR2, looked up from the germline V gene, are MNHEY and SVGEGT. Here is what the overall study found, with its caveats: It was suggested by the authors that each seasonal influenza vaccination may recruit only a limited number of new T cells.

Worth noting for this clonotype: The antigen this receptor binds is unknown. Base quality data are lacking; no much larger clone is found one base away.

Library generation was performed with RT-PCR. Instrument on record: Illumina HiSeq 2500. TCRdb passed the public sequencing reads through fastp at Q25 and MiXCR, retaining productive beta sequences. Each record represents a unique CDR3 protein, reported with the most common genes and DNA among its rows. Here the sample has roughly 550,000 distinct CDR3 sequences; roughly 25% occur a single time. About 3% of the sample belongs to the ten largest clones. This sample also belongs to another study, concerning T cells expressing NK-cell markers. The second study, in turn, reports: The TCR beta cDNA libraries were made using 5'RACE template switching, a step that added both a universal primer site and unique molecular identifiers. TCR beta-chain repertoires were profiled in sorted CD3+CD56+NKG2C+, CD3+CD56+NKG2C- and CD3+CD56-NKG2C+ T-cell subsets from eight donors. Of the eight sequenced donors, seven were found to be HCMV-seropositive and one was found to be HCMV-seronegative. To restrict sorting to alphabetaTCR-expressing T cells, an anti-gammadeltaTCR antibody was added in several experiments. In several donors, the dominant CD3+CD56+NKG2C+ clonotypes were among the top 10 CD8+ clonotypes and accounted for about 1.0-7.0% of CD8+ T cells. Those dominant clonotypes were again the most abundant among CD3+CD56-NKG2C+ cells in a handful of donors, at about 25-60.1%. Whether the expanded NKG2C-expressing T cell clones were specific for HCMV antigens remained unclear. All eight donors whose samples were sequenced were randomly selected healthy volunteers, three of them men and five women. HCMV serostatus was determined by detecting HCMV-specific IgG in serum with a commercial ELISA kit. Ficoll density gradient centrifugation was used to isolate peripheral blood mononuclear cells from blood. Magnetic immunoseparation with Miltenyi isolation kits was used to isolate CD4+ and CD8+ T cells from PBMC. cDNA synthesis was primed from the TCR beta constant segment and was followed by two successive PCR amplification steps. Illumina HiSeq 2000/2500, MiSeq or NextSeq was used to sequence libraries as 2 x 150 bp reads. MIGEC was used to demultiplex reads and group the reads by UMI, and MiTCR was used to assemble and quantify clonotypes. To exclude erroneous sequences, any TCR cDNA sequence not supported by at least two reads was discarded. Downstream repertoire analysis used the tcR package, and clonotypes were matched across fractions by CDR3 nucleotide sequence plus V segment. VDJmatch was used to annotate antigen specificity against VDJdb, with one amino acid substitution allowed in CDR3.

Material: CD4+ T cells sorted from PBMCs, obtained roughly 12 days after vaccination. The source is a man in his fifties or sixties who received an inactivated influenza vaccine. Donor details come from another sample of the same person, matched by shared clones. The rearranged chain carries TRBV6-2 or TRBV6-3 and TRBJ2-2; 11 bases in the junction line up with TRBD2. The CDR3 reads CASSVLAGVSGELFF. The bases read TGTGCCAGCAGTGTACTAGCGGGAGTCTCCGGGGAGCTGTTTTTT.